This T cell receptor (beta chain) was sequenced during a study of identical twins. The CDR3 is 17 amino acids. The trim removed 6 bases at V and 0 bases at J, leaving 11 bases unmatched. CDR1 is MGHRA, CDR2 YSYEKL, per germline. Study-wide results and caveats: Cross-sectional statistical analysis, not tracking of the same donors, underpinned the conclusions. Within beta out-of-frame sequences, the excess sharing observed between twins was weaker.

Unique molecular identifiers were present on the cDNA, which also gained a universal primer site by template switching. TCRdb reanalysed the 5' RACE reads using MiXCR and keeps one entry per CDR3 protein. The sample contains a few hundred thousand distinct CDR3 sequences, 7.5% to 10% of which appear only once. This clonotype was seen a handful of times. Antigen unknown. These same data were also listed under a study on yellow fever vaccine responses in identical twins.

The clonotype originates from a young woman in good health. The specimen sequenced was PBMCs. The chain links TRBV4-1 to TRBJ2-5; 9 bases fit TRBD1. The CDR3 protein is CASRLNPDRGHQETQYF. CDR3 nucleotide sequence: TGCGCCAGCAGACTCAACCCGGACAGGGGCCACCAAGAGACCCAGTACTTC.